Listed here is a single T cell receptor beta chain. The target antigen is unknown. The sample belongs to a study of shared clonotypes between healthy human individuals. Study findings and constraints: Sharing of clonotypes among donors was expected to vary with sequencing depth.

The test was conducted at deep level. Method: immunoSEQ multiplex PCR; TCRdb's copy keeps in-frame clones and lacks some. The sample holds 2 million to 3 million clones, roughly 93% seen once. Germline assignment: CDR1 SGHRS and CDR2 YFSETQ. Trimming took 5 bases from V and 3 from J, leaving 11 bases between them. The CDR3 has 14 amino acids. The sample taken for sequencing was naive CD4+ T cells from PBMCs. Stated subset: CD45RA+ positively selected. V is TRBV5-1 and J is TRBJ1-4; no clear D gene. This clonotype was sampled from a young man in good health. Some clones in this sample may be carry-over from other donors' samples. The CDR3 DNA reads TGCGCCAGCAGGAGGGTGACCGCTAATGAAAAACTGTTTTTT. Protein product: CASRRVTANEKLFF. Full variable domain (remainder filled in from reference TRBV5-1 and TRBJ1-4): KAGVTQTPRYLIKTRGQQVTLSCSPISGHRSVSWYQQTPGQGLQFLFEYFSETQRNKGNFPGRFSGRQFSNSRSEMNVSTLELGDSALYLCASRRVTANEKLFFGSGTQLSVL.